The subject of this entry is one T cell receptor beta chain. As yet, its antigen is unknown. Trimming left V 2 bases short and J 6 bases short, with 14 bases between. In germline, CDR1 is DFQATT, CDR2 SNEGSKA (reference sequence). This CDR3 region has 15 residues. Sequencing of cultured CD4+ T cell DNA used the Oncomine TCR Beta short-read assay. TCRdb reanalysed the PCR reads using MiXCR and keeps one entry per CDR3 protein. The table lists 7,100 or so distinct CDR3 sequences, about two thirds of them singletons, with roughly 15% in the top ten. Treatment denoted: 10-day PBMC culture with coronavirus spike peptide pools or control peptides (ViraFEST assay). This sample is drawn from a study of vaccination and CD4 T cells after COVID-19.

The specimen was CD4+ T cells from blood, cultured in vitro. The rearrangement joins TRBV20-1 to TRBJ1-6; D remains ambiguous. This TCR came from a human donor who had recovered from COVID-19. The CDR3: CSARSPFGGNSPLHF. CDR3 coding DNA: TGCAGTGCTAGATCCCCATTTGGTGGTAATTCACCCCTCCACTTT.